A single sample gave rise to the 18 T cell receptor beta chains below, sequenced in a study of blood T cell repertoires in COVID-19. TCRdb keeps only in-frame clones here, not all; method: immunoSEQ multiplex PCR. The sample lists approximately 180,000 clones, 70% to 90% occurring once. The specimen sequenced was peripheral blood. Receptors originate from a middle-aged man with active or convalescent COVID-19.

The chain joins TRBV18 to TRBJ1-3; no clear D gene. The CDR3 runs to 14 residues. Trimming pared 6 bases from V and 0 bases from J, leaving 9 bases between. CDR1 and CDR2 (germline): KGHSH, LQKENI. The CDR3 sequence: CASSQSLSGNTIYF. The CDR3, as DNA: TGTGCCAGCTCCCAGTCCCTCTCTGGAAACACCATATATTTT.

This clone occurred many times. The V call is TRBV10-2, the J call TRBJ2-3, with 13 bases matching TRBD2. V was clipped by 0 bases and J by 1 base; unmatched bases: 10. Germline V CDR1 and CDR2: WSHSY, SAAADI. CDR3 size: 20 residues. CDR3 protein: CASSESRLAGGQNRTDTQYF. Here the CDR3 DNA reads TGCGCCAGCAGTGAGTCGAGACTAGCGGGGGGACAGAACCGCACAGATACGCAGTATTTT.

The chain couples TRBV6-5 to TRBJ1-6; TRBD1 matches at 8 bases. CDR1 is MNHEY and CDR2 is SVGAGI in the germline V gene. CDR3 length equals 15 residues. Trimming at V came to 7 bases and at J to 5 bases, leaving 7 bases not matched to a gene. CDR3 sequence: CASKGQGVDNSPLHF. Here the CDR3 DNA reads TGTGCCAGCAAAGGACAGGGCGTTGATAATTCACCCCTCCACTTT.

This rearrangement joins TRBV4-1 to TRBJ1-3; D perhaps matches TRBD1 (6 bases). Germline V gene lookup returns CDR1 MGHRA and CDR2 YSYEKL. The CDR3 covers 16 residues. V was shortened by 5 bases and J by 0 bases, with 14 bases between the two germline ends. CDR3 region: CASSSLGQNSGNTIYF. In nucleotides, the CDR3 is TGCGCCAGCAGCAGCCTGGGACAAAACTCTGGAAACACCATATATTTT.

The chain combines TRBV29-1 with TRBJ1-2, with TRBD1 matching 8 bases. The CDR3 spans 13 residues. Germline loops: CDR1 SQVTM, CDR2 ANQGSEA. The V and J ends lost 6 bases and 8 bases, in that order; junction bases with no gene match: 11. As DNA, the CDR3 is TGCAGCGTGGATGCAGGGGGCTTGGGAGGCTACACCTTC. Its translation: CSVDAGGLGGYTF.

This rearrangement joins TRBV19 to TRBJ1-2; D might be TRBD1 (5 bases). The CDR3 extends over 14 amino acids. V was pared by 4 bases and J by 12 bases, with 21 bases between. CDR1 LNHDA and CDR2 SQIVND come from the germline V gene (reference sequence). The chain's CDR3 is CASSTSARALVNTF. In DNA form, the CDR3 reads TGTGCCAGTAGTACGTCGGCCAGGGCCTTGGTAAACACCTTC. The variable domain in full, with the rest retrieved from reference TRBV19 and TRBJ1-2, is DGGITQSPKYLFRKEGQNVTLSCEQNLNHDAMYWYRQDPGQGLRLIYYSQIVNDFQKGDIAEGYSVSREKKESFPLTVTSAQKNPTAFYLCASSTSARALVNTFGSGTRLTVV.

The rearrangement uses TRBV5-8 and TRBJ1-1; 7 bases are shared with TRBD1. This CDR3 is built from 13 residues. J was trimmed by 1 base and V by 6 bases; bases with no gene match: 3. In germline, CDR1 is SGHTS, CDR2 YDEGEE. CDR3 residues: CASTRTGNTEAFF. The CDR3 DNA follows: TGTGCCAGCACCAGGACAGGGAACACTGAAGCTTTCTTT.

The chain employs TRBV12-3 or TRBV12-4 and TRBJ1-1; no clear D. The CDR3 consists of 12 residues. V gave up 5 bases and J gave up 8 bases, with 12 bases separating them. The CDR3 loop reads CASSQIPREAFF. CDR3 sequence (DNA): TGTGCCAGCAGTCAAATACCTAGAGAAGCTTTCTTT.

This sequence joins TRBV9 and TRBJ1-1, with 8 bases lining up with TRBD1. Per the germline V gene, CDR1 is SGDLS and CDR2 is YYNGEE. J lost 4 bases, V lost 4 bases, and 15 bases had no gene match. CDR3 length: 17 residues. The CDR3 sequence: CASSPGQEPSWVTEAFF. The CDR3 bases are TGTGCCAGCAGCCCGGGACAGGAGCCCTCCTGGGTCACTGAAGCTTTCTTT. The variable domain in full, completed from reference TRBV9 and TRBJ1-1, reads DSGVTQTPKHLITATGQRVTLRCSPRSGDLSVYWYQQSLDQGLQFLIQYYNGEERAKGNILERFSAQQFPDLHSELNLSSLELGDSALYFCASSPGQEPSWVTEAFFGQGTRLTVV.

V usage is TRBV7-3 and J usage is TRBJ2-3; TRBD2 agrees at 7 bases. This CDR3 region has 15 residues. In germline, CDR1 is SGHTA, CDR2 FQGTGA. With 5 bases clipped from V and 4 bases from J, the junction kept 9 bases outside the gene matches. DNA for the CDR3: TGTGCCAGCAGCCCCCTTGGGGGGGGAGCAGATACGCAGTATTTT. Amino acids: CASSPLGGGADTQYF.

The rearrangement uses TRBV7-9 and TRBJ2-2; D remains ambiguous. From germline, CDR1 is SEHNR and CDR2 FQNEAQ (reference sequence). CDR3 length: 14 amino acids. The V end was cut by 4 bases, the J end by 1 base, with 7 bases between. CDR3 loop: CASSSSLNTGELFF. Here the CDR3 DNA reads TGTGCCAGCAGCTCGTCTCTGAACACCGGGGAGCTGTTTTTT.

V gene TRBV12-3 or TRBV12-4 combines with J gene TRBJ2-7; weak D call: TRBD1 (5 bases). CDR3 length: 13 amino acids. The germline V and J ends were trimmed by 6 bases and 2 bases, with 11 bases remaining between them. The CDR3 here is CASSPGPPYEQYF. In DNA form, the CDR3 reads TGTGCCAGCAGCCCAGGGCCCCCCTACGAGCAGTACTTC.

V and J are TRBV28 and TRBJ1-5; 7 positions agree with TRBD1. J gave up 3 bases and V 3 bases, and 2 bases lay outside the gene matches. The CDR3 runs to 14 residues. Per the germline V gene, CDR1 is MDHEN and CDR2 is SYDVKM. CDR3 nucleotide sequence: TGTGCCAGCAGTTTTGGACAGGACAATCAGCCCCAGCATTTT. Translated, it gives CASSFGQDNQPQHF.

This chain connects TRBV5-3 to TRBJ2-7; D perhaps matches TRBD2 (6 bases). TRBV5-3 is annotated as an ORF whose role is uncertain. The CDR3 sequence is 15 residues long. Trimming pared 5 bases from V and 6 bases from J, leaving 21 bases between. This chain's CDR3 is CARRRGAGWPCEQYF. The CDR3, as DNA: TGTGCCAGAAGAAGGGGCGCGGGGTGGCCTTGCGAGCAGTACTTC.

The CDR3 protein is CASSLLLQANSPLHF. In nucleotides, the CDR3 is TGTGCCAGCAGCTTACTTCTCCAGGCTAATTCACCCCTCCACTTT. V is TRBV7-2 and J is TRBJ1-6; D remains unclear. This CDR3 comprises 15 residues. Germline values: CDR1 SGHTA, CDR2 FQGNSA. Between the trimmed V and J ends, which lost 2 bases and 6 bases, there was a span of 11 bases.

The chain couples TRBV6-6 to TRBJ1-2; TRBD1 is a possible D gene (5 bases). This CDR3 has 15 amino acids. CDR1 MNHNY and CDR2 SVGAGI come from the germline V gene (reference sequence). The V gene lost 4 bases and the J gene lost 4 bases, with 16 bases spanning the gap. CDR3 DNA sequence: TGTGCCAGCAGTTCCACTGTGGGACTTTCCTATGGCTACACCTTC. This gives the protein CASSSTVGLSYGYTF.

This rearrangement joins TRBV19 to TRBJ1-5; D possibly corresponds to TRBD1 (6 bases). Germline CDR1 and CDR2: LNHDA and SQIVND (reference sequence). V was cut by 0 bases and J by 2 bases, with 14 bases left in between. The CDR3 has 17 residues. CDR3 in DNA: TGTGCCAGTAGTATAGATGAGGGGGAAATCCGCAATCAGCCCCAGCATTTT. This encodes CASSIDEGEIRNQPQHF.

This chain links TRBV7-8 with TRBJ1-4, with 8 bases fitting TRBD1. V shed 0 bases and J 7 bases; nucleotides not matched to a gene: 16. Germline V CDR1 and CDR2: SGHVS, FQNEAQ. The CDR3 extends over 19 amino acids. The CDR3 DNA sequence: TGTGCCAGCAGCTTAGCCCGAGGGCCGCTGACAGGGGAGGGTGAAAAACTGTTTTTT. This codes for CASSLARGPLTGEGEKLFF.